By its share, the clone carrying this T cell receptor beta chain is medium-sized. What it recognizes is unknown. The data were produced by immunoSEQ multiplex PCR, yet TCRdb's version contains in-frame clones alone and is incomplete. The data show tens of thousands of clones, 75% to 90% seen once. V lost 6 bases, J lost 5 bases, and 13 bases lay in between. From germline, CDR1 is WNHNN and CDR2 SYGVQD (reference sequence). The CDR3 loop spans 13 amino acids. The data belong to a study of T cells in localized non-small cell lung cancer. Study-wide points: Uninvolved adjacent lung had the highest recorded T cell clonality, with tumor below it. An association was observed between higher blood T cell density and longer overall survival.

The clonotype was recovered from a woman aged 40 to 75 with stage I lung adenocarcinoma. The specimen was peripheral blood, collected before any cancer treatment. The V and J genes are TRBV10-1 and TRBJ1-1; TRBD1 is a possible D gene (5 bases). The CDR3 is CASSGTRGTEAFF. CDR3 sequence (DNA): TGCGCCAGCAGCGGGACCCGAGGGACTGAAGCTTTCTTT.